The T cell receptor beta chain under discussion was sequenced for a study of glioma-infiltrating T cells after dendritic cell vaccination. As regards this clone: An end of the junction does not agree with germline; a read error may underlie this.

Assay used: immunoSEQ multiplex PCR; TCRdb lists only in-frame clones, some missing. The data show 99,000 or so clones, with 80% seen just once and under 6.5% held by the top ten. This CDR3 has 15 residues. Per germline, CDR1 SGHNT and CDR2 YYREEE (reference sequence). The time point here: after dendritic cell vaccination, including at tumor progression/relapse. The sequence derives from a human donor with glioblastoma. The rearrangement uses TRBV5-4 and TRBJ2-4, with 8 nucleotides matching TRBD2. Sequencing used blood, obtained after dendritic cell vaccination. The DNA for the CDR3 is TGTGCCAGCAGCTGGGGTCAAACTAGCGGACAGAGGTACCACTTC. Protein product: CASSWGQTSGQRYHF.